This T cell receptor (beta chain) was retrieved from a study of T-cell reconstitution after alpha-beta-depleted transplantation in children (dated by TCRdb to the mid-2010s). Study-level background: The study quantitatively tracked T-cell immune reconstitution after TCRalphabeta/CD19-depleted allogeneic hematopoietic cell transplantation in children using TCR repertoire profiling.

The library was made by PCR. Sequencing instrument: Illumina HiSeq 2500. To normalize quantification of the TCRbeta repertoire, the TCR libraries were built with molecular barcoding that relied on unique molecular identifiers. TCRdb reworked the public reads: Q25 trimming with fastp, MiXCR clone assembly, productive beta chains retained. Identical CDR3 proteins give one entry, which carries the most common genes and DNA. This sample comprises 490,000 or so distinct CDR3 sequences, approximately 12% of them detected only once. The ten largest account for roughly 5.4% of the sample. This clonotype was detected many times. Its specific antigen is unknown. One base away there is no much larger clone; base qualities are not given. Trimmed from V: 0 bases; trimmed from J: 1 base; junction bases lacking a gene match: 3. CDR3 length: 15 amino acids, cysteine to phenylalanine. Only CDR3 DNA is held: 45 bases, read in frame from base 1. CDR1 and CDR2 (SGHTS, YDEGEE) derive from the germline V gene.

The source is a human donor who donated a stem cell graft to a child with combined immunodeficiency. The sample consisted of PBMCs from the stem cell graft donor, taken from the stem cell graft. The sequence links TRBV5-8 to TRBJ2-5, with 7 central nucleotides matching TRBD2. The CDR3 protein sequence reads: CASSLDRTSQETQYF. The bases are TGTGCCAGCAGCTTGGATCGGACTAGCCAAGAGACCCAGTACTTC. Full variable domain (CDR3 extended with the reference TRBV5-8 and TRBJ2-5 proteins): EAGVTQSPTHLIKTRGQQATLRCSPISGHTSVYWYQQALGLGLQFLLWYDEGEERNRGNFPPRFSGRQFPNYSSELNVNALELEDSALYLCASSLDRTSQETQYFGPGTRLLVL.